A single sample gave rise to the 3 T cell receptor beta chains below, sequenced in a study of cytotoxic CD8 clonotypes in ibrutinib-treated CLL. The table came from immunoSEQ multiplex PCR; TCRdb's copy has only in-frame clones and leaves some out. The data contain about 140,000 clones, approximately 90% of them seen just once; the ten biggest clones take up 11%. This sample comprised PBMCs, obtained after 12 months of ibrutinib treatment. These receptors were obtained from a human donor with chronic lymphocytic leukemia.

This sequence joins TRBV7-9 and TRBJ2-1, with D hard to call. From germline, CDR1 is SEHNR and CDR2 FQNEAQ (reference sequence). Trimming took 5 bases from V and 8 from J, leaving 25 bases between them. The CDR3 spans 17 residues. CDR3 sequence (DNA): TGTGCCAGCAGCCCACCCTTGCGGCATGGCCTGTTCGATGAGCAGTTCTTC. It yields the protein CASSPPLRHGLFDEQFF.

V gene TRBV2 combines with J gene TRBJ1-2; D call uncertain. Trimming left V 0 bases short and J 7 bases short, with 12 bases between. Germline CDR1 and CDR2: SNHLY and FYNNEI. The CDR3 sequence is 14 residues long. The CDR3 DNA reads TGTGCCAGCAGTGAAGCGCTTCATTTAGGTGGCTACACCTTC. This sequence encodes CASSEALHLGGYTF. Filled out from reference TRBV2 and TRBJ1-2, the complete variable domain reads EPEVTQTPSHQVTQMGQEVILRCVPISNHLYFYWYRQILGQKVEFLVSFYNNEISEKSEIFDDQFSVERPDGSNFTLKIRSTKLEDSAMYFCASSEALHLGGYTFGSGTRLTVV.

The V and J genes are TRBV10-3 and TRBJ1-2, with D unclear. The germline CDR1 and CDR2 sequences are ENHRY and SYGVKD. Trimming stripped 0 bases from V and 4 bases from J, with 9 bases between. The CDR3 has 14 residues. The DNA for the CDR3 is TGTGCCATCAGTGAGTCGGCAGGACGCTATGGCTACACCTTC. As protein: CAISESAGRYGYTF.